The source of this T cell receptor beta chain is a study of Graves' ophthalmopathy and Graves' hyperthyroidism. The study's findings and limits: The model's prediction of ophthalmopathy progression had approximately 68% sensitivity and 72% to 80% specificity. Most expanded clonotypes in thyroid above 0.001 frequency also showed up in blood.

Regarding this clonotype: Its antigen remains unidentified.

Ophthalmopathy-affected donors exhibited moderate-to-severe activity, CAS ≥3, NOSPECS ≥4, and duration under 3 months. Orbital computed tomography, together with clinical symptoms, serum thyroxine, TRAb and thyroid ultrasound, was used for diagnosis. This CDR3 has 15 residues. The germline CDR1 and CDR2 sequences are DFQATT and SNEGSKA (reference sequence). The V end was cut by 0 bases, the J end by 1 base, with 13 bases between. RNA transcripts yielded amplified TCR beta CDR3 regions. HTBI-primed first-round RT-PCR preceded second-round multiplex PCR. TCRdb reanalysed the multiplex PCR reads using MiXCR and keeps one entry per CDR3 protein. The sample has about 740,000 distinct CDR3 sequences; roughly 41% are singletons.

This TCR derives from an adult man with Graves' ophthalmopathy. The specimen was peripheral blood. The V call is TRBV20-1, the J call TRBJ2-7; D is possibly TRBD1 or TRBD2 (5 bases each). The CDR3 sequence: CSARDFQGASYEQYF. DNA for the CDR3: TGCAGTGCTAGAGATTTTCAGGGAGCATCCTACGAGCAGTACTTC.